This T cell receptor (beta chain) was captured in a study of cytomegalovirus exposure and HLA in healthy donors. V was pared by 4 bases and J by 6 bases, with 18 bases between. The CDR3 spans 15 residues. The germline CDR1 and CDR2 sequences are SEHNR and FQNEAQ (reference sequence). PCR employed 60 Vbeta and 13 Jbeta primers. Libraries were prepared by immunoSEQ multiplex PCR; TCRdb keeps only in-frame clonotypes and omits some of them. Here the sample spans over 80,000 clones, 73% being singletons. The chain combines TRBV7-9 with TRBJ1-2, with a possible D match to TRBD1 (6 bases). Sequencing was performed on PBMCs. The receptor was derived from a man aged 35 to 55 in good health and CMV-seronegative. In DNA form, the CDR3 reads TGTGCCAGCAGCTCGAATCCAAAGGGGGTAGATGGCTACACCTTC. This sequence encodes CASSSNPKGVDGYTF.